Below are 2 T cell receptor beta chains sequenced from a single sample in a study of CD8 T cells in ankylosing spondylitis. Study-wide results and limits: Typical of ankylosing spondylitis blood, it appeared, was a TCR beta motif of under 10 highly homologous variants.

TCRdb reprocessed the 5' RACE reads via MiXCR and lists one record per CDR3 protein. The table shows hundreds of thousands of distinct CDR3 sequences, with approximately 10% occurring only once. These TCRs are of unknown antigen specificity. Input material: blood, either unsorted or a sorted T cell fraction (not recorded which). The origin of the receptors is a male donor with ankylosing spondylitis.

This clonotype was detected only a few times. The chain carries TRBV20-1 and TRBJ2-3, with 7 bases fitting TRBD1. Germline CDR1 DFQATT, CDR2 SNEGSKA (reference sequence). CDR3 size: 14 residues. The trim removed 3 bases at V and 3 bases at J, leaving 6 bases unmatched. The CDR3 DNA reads TGCAGTGCTAGGGACAGGCTTGGGACAGATACGCAGTATTTT. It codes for CSARDRLGTDTQYF.

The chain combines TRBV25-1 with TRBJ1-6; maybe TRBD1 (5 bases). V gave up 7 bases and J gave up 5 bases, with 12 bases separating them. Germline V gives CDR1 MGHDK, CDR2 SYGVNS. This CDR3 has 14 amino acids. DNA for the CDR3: TGTGCCAGCAAGGGCACAGGAGATAATTCACCCCTCCACTTT. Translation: CASKGTGDNSPLHF.